The T cell receptor (beta chain) under discussion was sequenced for a study of beta chain features in type 1 diabetes. Study findings and constraints: Among patients, naive, central memory and Treg TCRB repertoires appeared more similar than among healthy donors.

A heparinised blood draw that averaged about 110 mL was obtained once from each donor. The germline gives CDR1 SNHLY, CDR2 FYNNEI. V trimming: 7 bases; J trimming: 1 base; junction bases outside the gene matches: 7. The CDR3 has 15 residues. Investigators reverse transcribed all isolated RNA, so they sequenced expressed TCRB transcripts. Profiled with immunoSEQ multiplex PCR; TCRdb holds only in-frame clones, not every one. The sample lists hundreds of thousands of clones; approximately 9.9% were seen once. There are a few counts of this clone. Its antigen is currently unknown. The rearrangement uses TRBV2 and TRBJ2-1; 7 nucleotides align to TRBD2. Material for sequencing was naive CD4+ T cells from blood. The TCR comes from a woman under 40 in good health. The CDR3 reads CASTVGGSSYNEQFF. In DNA, the CDR3 is TGTGCCAGCACCGTGGGCGGGAGTTCCTACAATGAGCAGTTCTTC.